One sample yielded the 17 T cell receptor beta chains listed below, sequenced in a study of blood T cell repertoires in COVID-19. Assay used: immunoSEQ multiplex PCR; TCRdb lists only in-frame clones, some missing. The sample holds approximately 190,000 clones; nearly 90% are singletons and the top ten take 5% to 8%. Sequencing was done on a sample of peripheral blood. All receptors derive from a woman between 35 and 50 years old who had recovered from COVID-19.

V usage is TRBV29-1 and J usage is TRBJ2-3; 7 nucleotides agree with TRBD1. The CDR3 is made up of 13 amino acids. Germline lookup yields CDR1 SQVTM and CDR2 ANQGSEA. V was pared by 5 bases and J by 4 bases, with 6 bases of the junction left unmatched. The CDR3 coding sequence is TGCAGCGTTCACCAGGGGGATGCAGATACGCAGTATTTT. This translates into CSVHQGDADTQYF.

The genes are TRBV5-4 and TRBJ1-6; D may be TRBD1 (5 bases). V lost 0 bases to trimming and J lost 3 bases, with 13 bases between them. The CDR3 is 17 residues long. Germline-derived CDR1 and CDR2 are SGHNT and YYREEE (reference sequence). The CDR3 DNA is TGTGCCAGCAGCTTGGCCGGGGGAGGCTGCTATAATTCACCCCTCCACTTT. Amino acids: CASSLAGGGCYNSPLHF.

This rearrangement joins TRBV6-5 to TRBJ2-2; 8 nucleotides align to TRBD2. The germline V gene has CDR1 MNHEY and CDR2 SVGAGI. The CDR3 has 14 residues. V lost 5 bases, J lost 5 bases, and 4 bases stayed unmatched. The CDR3 DNA sequence: TGTGCCAGCAGTCCGGGACTAGGTACCGGGGAGCTGTTTTTT. Translated, it gives CASSPGLGTGELFF.

V gene TRBV19 combines with J gene TRBJ1-1; no firm D call. Trimming left V 3 bases short and J 3 bases short, with 11 bases between. The CDR3 runs 14 residues. Germline CDR1 reads LNHDA; CDR2 reads SQIVND (reference sequence). CDR3 nucleotide sequence: TGTGCCAGTAGTATTGTGGGGAGCGACACTGAAGCTTTCTTT. As protein: CASSIVGSDTEAFF.

The chain is built from TRBV7-9 and TRBJ2-1; 7 positions match TRBD2. V was clipped by 1 base and J by 0 bases; unmatched bases: 6. This CDR3 is 17 amino acids long. Germline CDR1 reads SEHNR; CDR2 reads FQNEAQ (reference sequence). The CDR3 DNA sequence: TGTGCCAGCAGCTTAGAACTAGCGCTGAGCTCCTACAATGAGCAGTTCTTC. Translated: CASSLELALSSYNEQFF. Filled out from reference TRBV7-9 and TRBJ2-1, the complete variable domain reads DTGVSQNPRHKITKRGQNVTFRCDPISEHNRLYWYRQTLGQGPEFLTYFQNEAQLEKSRLLSDRFSAERPKGSFSTLEIQRTEQGDSAMYLCASSLELALSSYNEQFFGPGTRLTVL.

The chain combines TRBV7-2 with TRBJ2-5; D gene ambiguous. With 3 bases removed from V and 1 base from J, the gap between germline ends came to 6 bases. This CDR3 comprises 13 residues. Looked up from germline, CDR1 is SGHTA and CDR2 is FQGNSA. The CDR3 DNA follows: TGTGCCAGCAGCTTCGAGGCCCAAGAGACCCAGTACTTC. This translates into CASSFEAQETQYF.

This chain joins TRBV6-5 and TRBJ1-3, with 7 bases that match TRBD1. The V and J ends lost 2 bases and 1 base, in that order; junction bases with no gene match: 2. Germline V CDR1 and CDR2: MNHEY, SVGAGI. The CDR3 spans 15 residues. CDR3 loop: CASSYTGVSGNTIYF. As DNA, the CDR3 is TGTGCCAGCAGTTACACAGGGGTTTCTGGAAACACCATATATTTT.

V and J are TRBV6-5 and TRBJ2-5, with a tentative D call TRBD2 (7 bases). The CDR3 runs to 15 residues. Germline V lookup: CDR1 MNHEY, CDR2 SVGAGI. The V end lost 7 bases, the J end lost 1 base, and 16 bases lay between the germline ends. The CDR3 loop is CASTIIGGLQETQYF. DNA of the CDR3: TGTGCCAGCACCATTATCGGGGGGCTCCAAGAGACCCAGTACTTC.

The rearrangement uses TRBV7-2 and TRBJ2-7; D is ambiguous. Trimming shortened V by 3 bases and J by 2 bases, and 8 bases separated the two germline ends. CDR1 and CDR2 (germline): SGHTA, FQGNSA. CDR3 size: 13 residues. The CDR3 spells CASSFGQTYEQYF. As DNA, the CDR3 is TGTGCCAGCAGCTTTGGGCAGACCTACGAGCAGTACTTC.

This clone was detected a few times. The V call is TRBV6-5, the J call TRBJ2-2, with D possibly TRBD1 on 6 matching bases. The CDR3 is 15 residues long. In germline, CDR1 is MNHEY, CDR2 SVGAGI. With 5 bases removed from V and 1 base from J, the gap between germline ends came to 11 bases. The CDR3 sequence: CASSITGLNTGELFF. For the CDR3, the DNA is TGTGCCAGCAGTATAACAGGGTTGAACACCGGGGAGCTGTTTTTT.

CDR3 protein: CASRASGTGTYEQYF. In nucleotides, the CDR3 is TGTGCCAGCAGGGCTTCCGGGACAGGTACCTACGAGCAGTACTTC. This rearrangement joins TRBV28 to TRBJ2-7; 8 positions agree with TRBD1. The germline gives CDR1 MDHEN, CDR2 SYDVKM. The CDR3 contains 15 residues. V lost 6 bases, J lost 2 bases, and 9 bases stayed unmatched.

The J gene is TRBJ2-7, the V gene TRBV7-2; 9 bases match TRBD2. Per germline, CDR1 SGHTA and CDR2 FQGNSA. The CDR3 spans 15 residues. Trimming cost V 1 base and J 3 bases; bases outside gene matches: 4. The CDR3, as DNA: TGTGCCAGCAGCTTAGATAGCGGGAGTTACTACGAGCAGTACTTC. Translating it yields CASSLDSGSYYEQYF.

V gene TRBV4-2 combines with J gene TRBJ2-3; 7 bases are a match to TRBD1. The V gene's germline CDR1 is LGHNA and CDR2 YNFKEQ. The trim removed 0 bases at V and 2 bases at J, leaving 2 bases unmatched. The CDR3 is made up of 15 amino acids. The CDR3 spells CASSQETGDTDTQYF. As DNA, the CDR3 is TGTGCCAGCAGCCAAGAAACAGGGGACACAGATACGCAGTATTTT.

As to this clone: The junction and the germline gene differ at one end; a read error may be behind it. The chain has TRBV12-5 and TRBJ2-3; D gene ambiguous. CDR1 LGHNT and CDR2 FRNRAP come from the germline V gene. There are 13 residues in the CDR3. CDR3 amino acids: CASGLATDTPTNF. The DNA for the CDR3 is TGTGCTAGTGGTTTGGCCACTGACACGCCTACGAATTTT.

The rearrangement uses TRBV27 and TRBJ1-2; D is perhaps TRBD1 (5 bases). This CDR3 has 17 residues. Germline V CDR1 and CDR2: MNHEY, SMNVEV (reference sequence). Between the trimmed V and J ends, which lost 5 bases and 6 bases, there was a span of 25 bases. The CDR3 protein is CASSQFSVGGTLNGYTF. Here the CDR3 DNA reads TGTGCCAGCAGTCAATTCTCGGTAGGAGGGACGCTGAATGGCTACACCTTC.

This chain uses TRBV27 with TRBJ2-3, with 16 nucleotides matching TRBD2. CDR1 and CDR2 from the germline V gene are MNHEY and SMNVEV (reference sequence). With 1 base clipped from V and 1 base from J, the junction kept 8 bases outside the gene matches. This CDR3 contains 20 residues. This CDR3 reads CASSLWGLAGGAAGTDTQYF. DNA for the CDR3: TGTGCCAGCAGTTTATGGGGACTAGCGGGAGGGGCTGCGGGCACAGATACGCAGTATTTT.

This clone was detected only once. The gene calls are TRBV19 and TRBJ1-3, with D possibly TRBD1 on 5 matching bases. The V end lost 4 bases, the J end lost 8 bases, and 15 bases lay between the germline ends. Germline V gene sequence: CDR1 LNHDA, CDR2 SQIVND (reference sequence). The length of the CDR3 is 14 residues. The CDR3 bases are TGTGCCAGTAGTACGACAGAGATGTGGGACACCATATATTTT. It codes for CASSTTEMWDTIYF.